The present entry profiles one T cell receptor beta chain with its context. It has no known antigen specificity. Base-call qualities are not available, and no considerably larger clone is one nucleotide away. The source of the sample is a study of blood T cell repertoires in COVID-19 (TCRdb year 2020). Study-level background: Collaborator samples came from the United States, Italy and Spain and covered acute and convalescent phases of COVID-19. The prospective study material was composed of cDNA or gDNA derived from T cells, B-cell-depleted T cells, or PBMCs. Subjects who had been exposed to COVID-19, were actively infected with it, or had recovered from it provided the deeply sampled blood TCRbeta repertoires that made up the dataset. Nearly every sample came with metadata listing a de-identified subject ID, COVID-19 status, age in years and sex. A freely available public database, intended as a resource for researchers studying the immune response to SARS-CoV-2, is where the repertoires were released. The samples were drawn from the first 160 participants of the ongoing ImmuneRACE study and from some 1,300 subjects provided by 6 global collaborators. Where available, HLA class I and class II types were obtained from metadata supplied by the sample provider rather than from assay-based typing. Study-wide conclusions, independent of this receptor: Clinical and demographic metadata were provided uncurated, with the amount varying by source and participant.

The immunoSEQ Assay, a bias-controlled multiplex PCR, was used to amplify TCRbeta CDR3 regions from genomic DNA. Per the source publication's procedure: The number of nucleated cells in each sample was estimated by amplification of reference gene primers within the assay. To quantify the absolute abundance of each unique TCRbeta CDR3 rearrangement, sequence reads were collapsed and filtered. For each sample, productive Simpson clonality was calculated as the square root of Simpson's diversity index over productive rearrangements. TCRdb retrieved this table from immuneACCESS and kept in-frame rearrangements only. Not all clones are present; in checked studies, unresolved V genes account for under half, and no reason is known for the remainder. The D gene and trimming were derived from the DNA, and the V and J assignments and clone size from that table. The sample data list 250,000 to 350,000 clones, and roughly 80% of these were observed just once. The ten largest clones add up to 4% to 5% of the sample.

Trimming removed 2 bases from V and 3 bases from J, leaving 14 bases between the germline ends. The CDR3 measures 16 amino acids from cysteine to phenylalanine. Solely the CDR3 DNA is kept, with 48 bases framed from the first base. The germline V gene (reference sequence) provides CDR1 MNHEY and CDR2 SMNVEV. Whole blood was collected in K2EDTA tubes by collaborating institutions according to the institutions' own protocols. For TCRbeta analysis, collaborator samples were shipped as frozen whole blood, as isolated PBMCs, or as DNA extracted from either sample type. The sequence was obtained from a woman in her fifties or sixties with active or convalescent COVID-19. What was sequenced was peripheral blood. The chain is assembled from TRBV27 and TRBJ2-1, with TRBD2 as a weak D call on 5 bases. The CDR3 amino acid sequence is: CASSLRRRADYNEQFF. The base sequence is TGTGCCAGCAGTTTACGTAGGCGGGCAGACTACAATGAGCAGTTCTTC.